This entry is about one T cell receptor beta chain. Other DNA sequences in this specimen translate into the identical CDR3. TCRdb's copy holds only in-frame clones and misses some; the assay was immunoSEQ multiplex PCR. This table holds about 120,000 clones, over 75% found once. This specimen comes from a study of cytomegalovirus exposure and HLA in healthy donors. Germline-derived CDR1 and CDR2 are SGHTA and FQGNSA. The CDR3 runs to 15 residues. With 0 bases clipped from V and 5 bases from J, the junction kept 4 bases outside the gene matches. The clonotype originates from a woman in her 30s in good health and CMV-seronegative. The sample consisted of PBMCs. This rearrangement joins TRBV7-2 to TRBJ2-5, with 9 nucleotides matching TRBD2. This CDR3 reads CASSLAAGGLETQYF. CDR3 nucleotides: TGTGCCAGCAGCTTAGCGGCGGGGGGGCTTGAGACCCAGTACTTC.